These 13 T cell receptor beta chains were all obtained from the same sample, sequenced in a study of T cells in Graves' hyperthyroidism and ophthalmopathy. RNA transcripts were the template for amplifying TCR beta CDR3 regions. HTBI primers drove first-round RT-PCR of the TCR CDR3. In TCRdb, the multiplex PCR reads were re-called with MiXCR into one record per CDR3 protein. The repertoire holds 500,000 to 650,000 distinct CDR3 sequences, about 14% seen once, with 12% in the top ten. Sequencing was carried out using blood. The receptors come from a woman in her 50s with Graves' ophthalmopathy.

This clonotype was counted a few times. V gene TRBV24-1 combines with J gene TRBJ2-1; tentatively, D is TRBD1 or TRBD2 (5 bases each). The CDR3 contains 15 residues. Trimming removed 2 bases at V and 8 bases at J, with 15 bases between. Looked up from germline, CDR1 is KGHDR and CDR2 is SFDVKD. This CDR3 reads CATSDYGTLVDEQFF. CDR3 nucleotides: TGTGCCACCAGTGATTACGGGACGCTTGTAGATGAGCAGTTCTTC.

This clonotype was seen many times. The gene calls are TRBV11-3 and TRBJ2-1, with unresolved D. The germline V and J ends were trimmed by 1 base and 1 base, with 8 bases remaining between them. The CDR3 has 15 amino acids. Germline CDR1 reads SGHNT; CDR2 reads YENEEA. CDR3 nucleotide sequence: TGTGCCAGCAGCTTAGGGCCAGGTTCCTACAATGAGCAGTTCTTC. Translating gives CASSLGPGSYNEQFF.

This clonotype was seen only a few times. V gene TRBV6-2 or TRBV6-3 combines with J gene TRBJ2-7, with D maybe TRBD1 (5 bases). The CDR3 runs 13 residues. With 0 bases removed from V and 2 bases from J, the gap between germline ends came to 5 bases. Germline lookup yields CDR1 MNHEY and CDR2 SVGEGT. CDR3 amino acids: CASSYSTAYEQYF. The CDR3 bases are TGTGCCAGCAGTTACTCGACAGCCTACGAGCAGTACTTC.

The sample holds a few counts of this clonotype. The J gene is TRBJ2-3, the V gene TRBV7-9; 7 bases line up with TRBD2. This CDR3 has 18 amino acids. The V gene's germline CDR1 is SEHNR and CDR2 FQNEAQ (reference sequence). J was trimmed by 2 bases and V by 4 bases; bases with no gene match: 15. CDR3 nucleotides: TGTGCCAGCAGCTCCACCTCGAGGGACTATCGATTCACAGATACGCAGTATTTT. Amino acid sequence: CASSSTSRDYRFTDTQYF.

This clonotype was seen ten or more times. J is TRBJ2-2 and V is TRBV12-3 or TRBV12-4; perhaps TRBD1 as D (6 bases). V dropped 7 bases and J dropped 5 bases, with 11 bases sitting between them. The CDR3 runs to 13 residues. The CDR3, as DNA: TGTGCCAGCACCGTTCAGGGGACCGGGGAGCTGTTTTTT. Protein: CASTVQGTGELFF.

This clonotype was picked up many times. The rearrangement joins TRBV20-1 to TRBJ1-5; D might be TRBD1 (5 bases). This CDR3 spans 13 amino acids. Looked up from germline, CDR1 is DFQATT and CDR2 is SNEGSKA (reference sequence). V dropped 3 bases and J dropped 3 bases, with 9 bases sitting between them. The CDR3 DNA sequence: TGCAGTGCTAGTAGGGGTCCCAATCAGCCCCAGCATTTT. This translates into CSASRGPNQPQHF.

V gene TRBV4-2 combines with J gene TRBJ2-1; the match to TRBD2 covers 9 bases. This CDR3 contains 11 residues. CDR1 and CDR2 (germline): LGHNA, YNFKEQ. Trimming cost V 11 bases and J 7 bases; bases outside gene matches: 3. The CDR3 reads CAAGGLNEQFF. DNA of the CDR3: TGTGCCGCGGGGGGGCTAAATGAGCAGTTCTTC.

This clonotype has at least ten counts. The chain links TRBV28 to TRBJ2-3; D uncertain. V was shortened by 6 bases and J by 3 bases, with 4 bases between the two germline ends. This CDR3 is 11 amino acids long. Germline CDR1 MDHEN, CDR2 SYDVKM. CDR3 nucleotide sequence: TGTGCCAGCAGGGAAACAGATACGCAGTATTTT. This sequence encodes CASRETDTQYF.

This clonotype was detected ten times or more. The chain carries TRBV7-2 and TRBJ2-7; 16 nucleotides align to TRBD2. CDR3 length equals 20 residues. From germline, CDR1 is SGHTA and CDR2 FQGNSA. V lost 5 bases to trimming and J lost 3 bases; unmatched junction nucleotides: 16. As DNA, the CDR3 is TGTGCCAGCAGCCTGCAAATGCTTACCGGGACTAGCGGGGGGGGCTACGAGCAGTACTTC. Translation gives CASSLQMLTGTSGGGYEQYF.

This clonotype appeared many times. CDR3 coding DNA: TGTGCCAGCAGTTTCCGGGGCGGGGAGCTGTTTTTT. Its translation is CASSFRGGELFF. V is TRBV27 and J is TRBJ2-2; tentatively, D is TRBD2 (5 bases). V lost 3 bases and J lost 7, with 6 bases in between. CDR3 length: 12 amino acids. Germline V gene data show CDR1 as MNHEY and CDR2 as SMNVEV (reference sequence).

This clonotype has just a few counts. The chain combines TRBV25-1 with TRBJ1-1, with a weak D call TRBD1 (6 bases). Per germline, CDR1 MGHDK and CDR2 SYGVNS. Trimming left V 3 bases short and J 3 bases short, with 11 bases between. CDR3 length: 14 residues. CDR3: CASSDPDSYTEAFF. The CDR3 DNA reads TGTGCCAGCAGTGACCCGGACAGCTACACTGAAGCTTTCTTT.

The V call is TRBV28, the J call TRBJ1-2, with no clear D. The CDR3 loop spans 13 amino acids. Between the trimmed V and J ends, which lost 3 bases and 5 bases, there was a span of 10 bases. The germline V gene has CDR1 MDHEN and CDR2 SYDVKM. The DNA of the CDR3 is TGTGCCAGCAGTTTTGGTTCCTATTATGGCTACACCTTC. It translates to CASSFGSYYGYTF.

This sequence joins TRBV7-3 and TRBJ2-1; weak D call: TRBD2 (5 bases). The CDR3 extends over 12 amino acids. Germline V gene data show CDR1 as SGHTA and CDR2 as FQGTGA. Between the trimmed V and J ends, which lost 0 bases and 9 bases, there was a span of 6 bases. The CDR3 DNA sequence: TGTGCCAGCAGCTTAACGAGCGGTGAGCAGTTCTTC. Translating it yields CASSLTSGEQFF.